The clone carrying this T cell receptor (beta chain) appeared a single time. What it recognizes is unknown. This entry belongs to a study of a mutant IDH1 vaccine in newly diagnosed glioma. Time point in this sample: week 47, end of study. Vaccination comprised doses that each held 300 ug of mutant IDH1 20-mer peptide, plus topical imiquimod. This table comes from immunoSEQ multiplex PCR, and its TCRdb copy is limited to in-frame clones, with some not included. The sample includes roughly 56,000 clones, 76% of them seen just once. Germline V CDR1 and CDR2: SGHTA, FQGNSA. The germline V and J ends were trimmed by 4 bases and 4 bases, with 8 bases remaining between them. CDR3 length: 13 residues.

The source was PBMCs, collected from a glioma patient whose treatment included an IDH1 peptide vaccine. The rearrangement uses TRBV7-2 and TRBJ1-5; D gene ambiguous. This receptor was obtained from a woman aged 40 to 50 with glioma. Some clones in this sample may be carry-over from other donors' samples. This CDR3 reads CASSYTRNQPQHF. The CDR3 coding sequence is TGTGCCAGCAGCTATACCCGGAATCAGCCCCAGCATTTT.